These T cell receptor beta chains were read from a single sample in a study of CD8 T cells in ankylosing spondylitis. One entry per CDR3 protein, called by TCRdb with MiXCR from the 5' RACE reads. The sample contains roughly 700,000 distinct CDR3 sequences, roughly 19% of which appear only once. Specimen: blood, either unsorted or a sorted T cell fraction (not recorded which). These receptors were collected from a male donor with ankylosing spondylitis. The CDR3 runs from the conserved cysteine through the conserved F or W. Fields, in order: J gene, V gene, clone size, D gene, CDR3 DNA, CDR3 protein. The D gene is left open where the match is weak. A clone size is listed for some rows: how often the clone was seen (once, few, many), or a class if it is expanded.

J gene: TRBJ2-3
V gene: TRBV10-3
clone size: NA
D gene: NA
CDR3 DNA: TGTGCCATCAGTGAGTCAGGCGGAGCAACGGGAGATACGCAGTATTTT
CDR3 protein: CAISESGGATGDTQYF

J gene: TRBJ2-7
V gene: TRBV10-1
clone size: NA
D gene: NA
CDR3 DNA: TGCGCCAGCAGTGAAAGAGGGGTAGACCACGAGCAGTACTTC
CDR3 protein: CASSERGVDHEQYF

J gene: TRBJ1-6
V gene: TRBV5-4
clone size: few
D gene: NA
CDR3 DNA: TGTGCCAGCAGCTTGAGCCAGGGATCACCCCTCCACTTT
CDR3 protein: CASSLSQGSPLHF

J gene: TRBJ2-1
V gene: TRBV20-1
clone size: NA
D gene: TRBD2
CDR3 DNA: TGCAGTGCCCGAACTCTAGCGGTGGTCTACAATGAGCAGTTCTTC
CDR3 protein: CSARTLAVVYNEQFF

J gene: TRBJ1-1
V gene: TRBV20-1
clone size: few
D gene: NA
CDR3 DNA: TGCAGTGCTAGGAGGACAGTTATGAACACTGAAGCTTTCTTT
CDR3 protein: CSARRTVMNTEAFF

J gene: TRBJ2-3
V gene: TRBV11-1
clone size: few
D gene: NA
CDR3 DNA: TGTGCCAGCAGCCAACCTTACGCCACAGATACGCAGTATTTT
CDR3 protein: CASSQPYATDTQYF

J gene: TRBJ1-1
V gene: TRBV6-2/TRBV6-3
clone size: NA
D gene: NA
CDR3 DNA: TGTGCCAGCAGTTACTATACAGTGAACACTGAAGCTTTCTTT
CDR3 protein: CASSYYTVNTEAFF

J gene: TRBJ2-7
V gene: TRBV29-1
clone size: NA
D gene: TRBD2
CDR3 DNA: TGCAGCGTTGAAGCGGGGGGGGCCTTCTACGAGCAGTACTTC
CDR3 protein: CSVEAGGAFYEQYF

J gene: TRBJ2-5
V gene: TRBV5-1
clone size: NA
D gene: NA
CDR3 DNA: TGCGCCAGCAGCTCGGGCGGCCAAGAGACCCAGTACTTC
CDR3 protein: CASSSGGQETQYF

J gene: TRBJ2-1
V gene: TRBV27
clone size: NA
D gene: NA
CDR3 DNA: TGTGCCAGCAGGAGGGATGGCGATGAGCAGTTCTTC
CDR3 protein: CASRRDGDEQFF

J gene: TRBJ2-3
V gene: TRBV12-3/TRBV12-4
clone size: few
D gene: TRBD2
CDR3 DNA: TGTGCCAGCAGTTTTACGGCGGGGGACACAGATACGCAGTATTTT
CDR3 protein: CASSFTAGDTDTQYF

J gene: TRBJ1-2
V gene: TRBV14
clone size: many
D gene: TRBD1
CDR3 DNA: TGTGCCAGCGCGACAGGGAAGGGCTATGGCTACACCTTC
CDR3 protein: CASATGKGYGYTF

J gene: TRBJ2-7
V gene: TRBV20-1
clone size: NA
D gene: NA
CDR3 DNA: TGCAGTTCCCGTACAGGCCCCTACGAGCAGTACTTC
CDR3 protein: CSSRTGPYEQYF

J gene: TRBJ2-2
V gene: TRBV3-1
clone size: NA
D gene: NA
CDR3 DNA: TGTGCCAGCAGCCATCGGCAGGGGGGCACCGGGGAGCTGTTTTTT
CDR3 protein: CASSHRQGGTGELFF